This T cell receptor beta chain originates from a study of T cell responses to AZD1222 COVID-19 vaccine. The CDR3 consists of 13 residues. The V gene lost 3 bases and the J gene lost 3 bases, with 6 bases spanning the gap. In germline, CDR1 is SGHTA, CDR2 FQGTGA. Points from the study as a whole: Two AZD1222 doses significantly raised spike-specific TCR breadth and depth over controls. Clonal diversity was possibly underestimated, and the donors were mostly white British, with more females.

Clones were read by immunoSEQ multiplex PCR, and TCRdb kept only the in-frame ones, dropping some. Of some 130,000 clones detected, under 95% appear once; the ten largest clones hold 2.5% to 3%. Note on this clone: Its cognate antigen is unknown.

The receptor was isolated from an adult in good health. The specimen comprised peripheral blood, sampled on day 0 of AZD1222 vaccination. The chain joins TRBV7-3 to TRBJ2-1, with a weak D call TRBD2 (6 bases). The CDR3, as DNA: TGTGCCAGCAGCTTGACTAGCTACAATGAGCAGTTCTTC. It specifies CASSLTSYNEQFF.